This T cell receptor beta chain was profiled in a study of CD8 T cells in ankylosing spondylitis. Quantitative 5'-RACE with molecular barcodes was used to make the TCR beta libraries. One entry per CDR3 protein, called by TCRdb with MiXCR from the 5' RACE reads. The profile shows more than 150,000 distinct CDR3 sequences, roughly 18% of them singletons. A note on this clonotype: Its specificity is not known.

Germline values: CDR1 DFQATT, CDR2 SNEGSKA (reference sequence). This CDR3 is built from 12 residues. General study points: A motif of eight highly homologous TCR beta variants was seen as apparently characteristic of ankylosing spondylitis blood. Relatively rare in peripheral blood, disease-linked clones were also CD8+.

This chain connects TRBV20-1 to TRBJ2-7; D perhaps matches TRBD1 (5 bases). This receptor was taken from a male donor aged 5-29 years with ankylosing spondylitis or in good health (not recorded which). Sequenced: blood, either unsorted or a sorted T cell fraction (not recorded which). CDR3 sequence: CSVSDSTYEQHV. CDR3 coding DNA: TGCAGTGTGAGTGACAGTACCTACGAGCAGCACGTC.